Shown below are 2 T cell receptor beta chains from a single sample sequenced in a study of blood T cell repertoires in COVID-19. Profiled with immunoSEQ multiplex PCR; TCRdb holds only in-frame clones, not every one. This table has about 250,000 clones, over 75% appearing once. Sequenced sample: PBMCs or T cells enriched from blood (not recorded which). Source of these receptors: a man between 18 and 29 years old who had recovered from COVID-19.

CDR3 DNA: TGTGCCAGCAGTTTATTAAGTGCAGGGGGCAGAGAGACGCAGTATTTT. Protein: CASSLLSAGGRETQYF. The chain carries TRBV28 and TRBJ2-3; TRBD1 matches 8 bases. This CDR3 contains 16 residues. V shed 1 base and J 9 bases; nucleotides not matched to a gene: 12. The germline V gene encodes CDR1 MDHEN and CDR2 SYDVKM.

This chain joins TRBV10-2 and TRBJ1-1; TRBD1 matches 7 bases. The CDR3 covers 13 residues. V was pared by 7 bases and J by 1 base, with 3 bases of the junction left unmatched. The germline V gene has CDR1 WSHSY and CDR2 SAAADI. CDR3 amino acids: CASIRGPNTEAFF. The CDR3 DNA is TGCGCCAGCATAAGGGGGCCGAACACTGAAGCTTTCTTT.